This TCR beta chain was captured by sequencing in a study of blood T cell repertoires in COVID-19. Study-level information: The United States, Italy and Spain provided the acute and convalescent COVID-19 samples.

Germline CDR1 reads MRHNA; CDR2 reads SNTAGT. This CDR3 spans 14 amino acids. V was pared by 0 bases and J by 7 bases, with 9 bases between. The repertoire was sequenced with immunoSEQ multiplex PCR; TCRdb's copy has only in-frame clones and lacks some. This table holds some 210,000 clones, around 81% found once. Sequenced sample: PBMCs or T cells enriched from blood (not recorded which). The origin of this receptor is a woman between 45 and 60 years old with acute COVID-19. This chain uses TRBV6-4 with TRBJ2-2; D unclear. The CDR3 DNA reads as TGTGCCAGCAGTGACTCGTCTGGCGGCGGGGAGCTGTTTTTT. This codes for CASSDSSGGGELFF.